The entry below gives a single T cell receptor (beta chain) sequence along with its context. The CDR3 totals 13 residues. Between the trimmed V and J ends, which lost 7 bases and 8 bases, there was a span of 17 bases. Participant reports of clinical history set cohort assignment. This entry is derived from a study of blood T cell repertoires in COVID-19. Study as a whole: From T cells, B-cell-depleted T cells, or PBMCs came the material, which was cDNA or gDNA.

In the authors' workflow: Amplification of reference gene primers provided the estimated nucleated cell counts. Data came from immunoSEQ multiplex PCR; TCRdb stores just in-frame clones and leaves some out. Clonal size and the V and J genes are those of that table, whereas D and trimming came from the DNA. The table lists about 270,000 clones, around 93% of them singletons. The receptor comes from a man aged 35-49 years who had been exposed to COVID-19. V gene TRBV12-3 or TRBV12-4 combines with J gene TRBJ1-1; D not resolved. Sequencing used PBMCs or T cells enriched from blood (not recorded which). The CDR3 spells CASTLAAGTEAFF. The CDR3, as DNA: TGTGCCAGCACGCTAGCAGCGGGTACGGAAGCTTTCTTT.